The source of this TCR beta chain is a study of blood T cell repertoires in COVID-19. Looking at the study overall: Acute and convalescent COVID-19 specimens originated in the United States, Italy and Spain. The analysed material was cDNA or gDNA that came from T cells, B-cell-depleted T cells, or PBMCs.

Methods used by the authors: Scientists estimated how many nucleated cells there were by amplifying reference gene primers. The method was immunoSEQ multiplex PCR; TCRdb's version includes in-frame clones alone and lacks a portion of them. V, J and clone size reflect that table, while D and trimming were determined from the DNA. The sample holds 30,000 to 35,000 clones, roughly 89% seen once. Trimming shortened V by 4 bases and J by 4 bases, and 10 bases separated the two germline ends. The CDR3 sequence is 13 residues long. Germline CDR1 is SGHTA and CDR2 is FQGNSA. The sample consisted of peripheral blood. The source is an elderly man with acute or convalescent COVID-19. V gene TRBV7-2 combines with J gene TRBJ1-2, with a possible D match to TRBD1 (6 bases). DNA for the CDR3: TGTGCCAGCAGCTCGGGGACATCCTATGGCTACACCTTC. Its protein product is CASSSGTSYGYTF.